This T cell receptor beta chain derives from a study of blood T cell repertoires in COVID-19. About the study: The study drew acute and convalescent COVID-19 samples from the United States, Italy and Spain.

Looked up from germline, CDR1 is LGHDT and CDR2 is YNNKEL (reference sequence). The CDR3 has 15 amino acids. Unmatched junction bases numbered 7, after V lost 2 bases and J lost 9 bases. The assay was immunoSEQ multiplex PCR, and TCRdb's table has in-frame clones only and misses some. This sample yields 200,000 to 300,000 clones, of which roughly 80% are seen a single time; around 3.3% belongs to the top ten. The specimen was peripheral blood. This chain connects TRBV3-1 (or the pseudogene TRBV3-2) to TRBJ1-1; 12 bases agree with TRBD1. The clonotype comes from a woman under 30 with acute or convalescent COVID-19. CDR3 DNA: TGTGCCAGCAGCCAACCGGGACAGGGGGCTTCGCAAGCTTTCTTT. The encoded protein is CASSQPGQGASQAFF.